The source of this T cell receptor beta chain is a study of cytomegalovirus exposure and HLA in healthy donors. Study in general: From donors who were HLA-typed, an early data release held 81 million or so unique TCRs. Overall study findings and caveats: Several of the most significant clusters appeared linked to common viral pathogens, based on a later analysis. Analyzed later, association rates of TCRs varied across HLA loci, with DRB1 most and HLA-C fewest.

In regard to this clone: No antigen is known for it.

J lost 2 bases, V lost 0 bases, and 4 bases had no gene match. This CDR3 spans 15 amino acids. Germline-derived CDR1 and CDR2 are PRHDT and FYEKMQ (reference sequence). 60 Vbeta and 13 Jbeta primers were used in PCR. Generated by immunoSEQ multiplex PCR, the TCRdb table keeps only in-frame clones and is missing some. The data hold 150,000 to 200,000 clones, with less than 90% observed a single time. This clonotype was sampled from a girl under two years old in good health and CMV-seronegative. The chain combines TRBV13 with TRBJ2-7; 7 positions match TRBD1. Material: PBMCs. CDR3 sequence (DNA): TGTGCCAGCAGCTTAGGGACAGGGTTAACCTACGAGCAGTACTTC. This translates into CASSLGTGLTYEQYF.